This TCR beta chain came from a study of T cell repertoires in cytomegalovirus infection. Study-wide background: Alongside well-studied HLA-B-restricted CMV epitopes, recently identified HLA-C-restricted CMV epitopes were also used.

TCRdb recomputed calls from the reads with MiXCR, one row per CDR3 protein. The sample contains 150,000 to 200,000 distinct CDR3 sequences, roughly 20% of which appear only once. A remark on this clonotype: The antigen is not known.

This CDR3 is 16 amino acids long. V dropped 3 bases and J dropped 0 bases, with 12 bases sitting between them. Germline V lookup: CDR1 MNHNS, CDR2 SASEGT. Points from the study as a whole: The study found HLA-C-restricted CMV-specific TCR beta clonotypes dominating the ex vivo response.

The J gene is TRBJ1-5, the V gene TRBV6-1, with D uncertain. The clonotype comes from a human donor in good health (CMV status not recorded). Some clones in this sample may be carry-over from other donors' samples. The sequencing here drew on CD8+ T cells from cultured PBMCs, taken from culture after CMV antigen stimulation. In DNA, the CDR3 is TGTGCCAGCAGTGATCACCCTGACTATAGCAATCAGCCCCAGCATTTT. Translating gives CASSDHPDYSNQPQHF.